The rows below give T cell receptor beta chains drawn from one sample of a study of Graves' ophthalmopathy and Graves' hyperthyroidism. Each CDR3 protein is one row after TCRdb ran MiXCR on the multiplex PCR reads. Among about 480,000 distinct CDR3 sequences listed, around an eighth were seen once. The sequenced sample consisted of blood. The source is a woman between 25 and 40 years old with Graves' ophthalmopathy. Each CDR3 is given with its conserved first and last residue. Each record gives: J gene, V gene, CDR3 protein.

TRBJ2-7,TRBV7-8,CASSLFRDRGQNEQYF
TRBJ2-5,TRBV20-1,CSAYAPGNPDQETQYF
TRBJ1-1,TRBV29-1,CSVGQGQNTEAFF
TRBJ1-1,TRBV5-6,CASSPTPGEAFF
TRBJ1-2,TRBV7-9,CASSEPGPLGYTF
TRBJ2-5,TRBV5-1,CASSLYQGSLETQYF
TRBJ2-2,TRBV6-1,CASSPGLAGTGELFF
TRBJ2-7,TRBV28,CASSLLGSQRDSYEQYF
TRBJ1-5,TRBV6-5,CASSYSGRQNQPQHF
TRBJ2-7,TRBV4-1,CASSQDRASGSLEQYF
TRBJ2-5,TRBV5-1,CASSLGDSLQETQYF